This T cell receptor beta chain appears in the sequencing data of a study of shared clonotypes between healthy human individuals. CD45RO-negative cells were positively selected for CCR7, leaving out terminally differentiated effector memory CD45RA+ cells. This clone has just a few counts. Its cognate antigen is unknown. Genomic DNA of every subset was divided equally among multiple immunoSEQ plates. Sequenced by immunoSEQ multiplex PCR; TCRdb stores in-frame clones only, minus some. The sample carries about 2.2 million clones, about 94% recorded once. Broader study findings: Sampling covered blood only; tissue repertoires likely differ.

This TCR was sampled from a man between 18 and 35 years old in good health. Some clones in this sample may be carry-over from other donors' samples. Sequenced: naive CD8+ T cells from PBMCs.

CDR3 coding DNA: TGTGCCAGCAGCTTGGATTACTATGGCTACACCTTC. Its translation is CASSLDYYGYTF. The rearrangement links TRBV5-6 to TRBJ1-2; no clear D gene. The CDR3 totals 12 residues. Between the trimmed V and J ends, which lost 0 bases and 3 bases, there was a span of 3 bases. The V gene's germline CDR1 is SGHDT and CDR2 YYEEEE.